These T cell receptor beta chains were read from a single sample in a study of T cell responses to AZD1222 COVID-19 vaccine. TCRdb's table, derived via immunoSEQ multiplex PCR, lists solely in-frame clones and lacks some. This sample yields 80,000 to 100,000 clones, of which 85% to 90% are seen a single time; about 2.5% belongs to the top ten. The sequences come from peripheral blood, collected 28 days after the second AZD1222 dose. The receptors stem from an adult who received the AZD1222 COVID-19 vaccine. Each CDR3 is given with its conserved first and last residue. The D gene is left open where the match is weak. The listing skips clone size in some rows; elsewhere it reads once, few, many or a size class.

D gene: NA; clone size: NA; J gene: TRBJ2-3; V gene: TRBV20-1; CDR3 length: 14; CDR3 protein: CSASSPILSDTQYF; CDR3 DNA: TGCAGTGCTAGTAGCCCGATTTTGTCGGATACGCAGTATTTT
D gene: NA; clone size: NA; J gene: TRBJ1-1; V gene: TRBV7-8; CDR3 length: 16; CDR3 protein: CASSLFFGGENTEAFF; CDR3 DNA: TGTGCCAGCAGCTTATTTTTTGGGGGGGAGAACACTGAAGCTTTCTTT
D gene: NA; clone size: NA; J gene: TRBJ1-2; V gene: TRBV30; CDR3 length: 14; CDR3 protein: CAWREGNTNYGYTF; CDR3 DNA: TGTGCCTGGAGAGAGGGGAACACTAACTATGGCTACACCTTC
D gene: NA; clone size: few; J gene: TRBJ2-1; V gene: TRBV25-1; CDR3 length: 12; CDR3 protein: CASSVEGNEQFF; CDR3 DNA: TGTGCCAGCAGTGTTGAAGGGAATGAGCAGTTCTTC
D gene: NA; clone size: NA; J gene: TRBJ2-3; V gene: TRBV21-1; CDR3 length: 18; CDR3 protein: CASSNAVDEGARADTQYF; CDR3 DNA: TGTGCCAGCAGCAATGCTGTAGATGAGGGGGCCCGGGCAGATACGCAGTATTTT
D gene: NA; clone size: NA; J gene: TRBJ2-1; V gene: TRBV2; CDR3 length: 17; CDR3 protein: CASLTGRRGLVSHEQFF; CDR3 DNA: TGTGCCAGCTTAACAGGACGTCGGGGGTTGGTGAGTCATGAGCAGTTCTTC
D gene: TRBD1; clone size: NA; J gene: TRBJ1-2; V gene: TRBV10-3; CDR3 length: 15; CDR3 protein: CAISASTGQDYGYTF; CDR3 DNA: TGTGCCATCAGCGCTTCTACTGGACAGGACTATGGCTACACCTTC
D gene: NA; clone size: NA; J gene: TRBJ1-1; V gene: TRBV7-2; CDR3 length: 12; CDR3 protein: CASSFLSTEAFF; CDR3 DNA: TGTGCCAGCAGCTTCCTCAGCACTGAAGCTTTCTTT
D gene: NA; clone size: once; J gene: TRBJ2-5; V gene: TRBV5-1; CDR3 length: 15; CDR3 protein: CASSSGASNRETQYF; CDR3 DNA: TGCGCCAGCAGCTCCGGGGCTTCCAACCGAGAGACCCAGTACTTC
D gene: NA; clone size: NA; J gene: TRBJ1-4; V gene: TRBV12-3/TRBV12-4; CDR3 length: 12; CDR3 protein: CASSLGGQKLFF; CDR3 DNA: TGTGCCAGCAGTTTAGGGGGGCAGAAACTGTTTTTT
D gene: NA; clone size: NA; J gene: TRBJ1-6; V gene: TRBV13; CDR3 length: 14; CDR3 protein: CASSLQGSNSPLHF; CDR3 DNA: TGTGCCAGCAGCTTACAGGGATCTAATTCACCCCTCCACTTT
D gene: NA; clone size: NA; J gene: TRBJ2-7; V gene: TRBV4-1; CDR3 length: 14; CDR3 protein: CASSRGESSYEQYF; CDR3 DNA: TGCGCCAGCAGCCGGGGGGAGTCTTCCTACGAGCAGTACTTC
D gene: NA; clone size: NA; J gene: TRBJ1-1; V gene: TRBV9; CDR3 length: 14; CDR3 protein: CASSGFDGDTEAFF; CDR3 DNA: TGTGCCAGCAGCGGCTTCGACGGGGACACTGAAGCTTTCTTT
D gene: NA; clone size: NA; J gene: TRBJ1-5; V gene: TRBV6-5; CDR3 length: 16; CDR3 protein: CASSYSGQLSNQPQHF; CDR3 DNA: TGTGCCAGCAGTTACTCTGGACAACTCAGCAATCAGCCCCAGCATTTT
D gene: TRBD2; clone size: NA; J gene: TRBJ2-3; V gene: TRBV7-3; CDR3 length: 15; CDR3 protein: CASSWTSGSLDTQYF; CDR3 DNA: TGTGCCAGCAGCTGGACTAGCGGGAGTTTGGATACGCAGTATTTT
D gene: NA; clone size: NA; J gene: TRBJ1-1; V gene: TRBV30; CDR3 length: 14; CDR3 protein: CAWSVLGYNTEAFF; CDR3 DNA: TGTGCCTGGAGTGTACTTGGCTATAACACTGAAGCTTTCTTT